This T cell receptor beta chain came from a study of graft-versus-host responses after intestinal transplantation. On the study more broadly: Anti-thymocyte globulin induction was given to all recipients, followed by tacrolimus and steroids for 3 to 4 years.

Findings and limits, study-wide: Recipient marrow harbored GvH clones, some of which surfaced first in ileum or blood.

Sequencing was performed with immunoSEQ multiplex PCR; in TCRdb, only in-frame clones are kept and a portion is missing. The data show tens of thousands of clones, roughly 89% seen once. CDR3 size: 15 residues. Trimming removed 7 bases from V and 0 bases from J; junction bases left unmatched: 4. Germline V lookup: CDR1 SNHLY, CDR2 FYNNEI. Concerning this clone itself: Its cognate antigen is unknown.

This sequence originates from a human patient who received an intestinal transplant, so some T cells may come from the graft donor. V and J are TRBV2 and TRBJ1-5; TRBD1 matches at 9 bases. Here the sequenced sample was bone marrow, taken 700 to 850 days after intestinal transplantation. The CDR3 bases are TGTGCCAGCACAGGGACAGGGTATAGCAATCAGCCCCAGCATTTT. Protein sequence: CASTGTGYSNQPQHF.